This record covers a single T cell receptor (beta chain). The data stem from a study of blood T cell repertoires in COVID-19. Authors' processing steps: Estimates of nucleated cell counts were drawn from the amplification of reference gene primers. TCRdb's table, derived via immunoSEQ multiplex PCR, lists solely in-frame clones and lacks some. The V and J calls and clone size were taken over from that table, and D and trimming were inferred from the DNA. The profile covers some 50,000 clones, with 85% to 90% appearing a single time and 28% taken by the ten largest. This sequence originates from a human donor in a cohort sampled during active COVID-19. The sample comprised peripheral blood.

CDR3 DNA sequence: TGTGCCTGGAGTGTACGTGGTAGAAACACTGAAGCTTTCTTT. Its translation: CAWSVRGRNTEAFF. This sequence joins TRBV30 and TRBJ1-1; D remains ambiguous. Per germline, CDR1 GTSNPN and CDR2 SVGIG (reference sequence). This CDR3 spans 14 amino acids. Trimming stripped 0 bases from V and 2 bases from J, with 10 bases between.